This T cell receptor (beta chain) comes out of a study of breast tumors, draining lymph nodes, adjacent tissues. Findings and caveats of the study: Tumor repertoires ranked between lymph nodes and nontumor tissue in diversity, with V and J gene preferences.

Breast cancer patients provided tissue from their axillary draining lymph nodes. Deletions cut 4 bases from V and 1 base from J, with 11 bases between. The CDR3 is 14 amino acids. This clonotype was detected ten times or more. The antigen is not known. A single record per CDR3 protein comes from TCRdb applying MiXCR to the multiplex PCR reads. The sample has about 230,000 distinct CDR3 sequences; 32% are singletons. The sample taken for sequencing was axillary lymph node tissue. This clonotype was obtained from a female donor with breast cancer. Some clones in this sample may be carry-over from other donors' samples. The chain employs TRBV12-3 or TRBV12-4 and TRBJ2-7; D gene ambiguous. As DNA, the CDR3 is TGTGCCAGCAGTTCTAGTGATGGTTCCTACGAGCAGTACTTC. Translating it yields CASSSSDGSYEQYF.